This T cell receptor (beta chain) is from a study of CD8 T cells in ankylosing spondylitis. Findings and caveats of the study: Clones linked with disease were CD8+ and fairly uncommon in the peripheral blood.

Generation of TCR beta libraries employed quantitative 5'-RACE incorporating molecular barcodes. From the 5' RACE reads, TCRdb called clonotypes with MiXCR, one entry per CDR3 protein. The sample contains roughly 42,000 distinct CDR3 sequences, less than 3.5% of which appear only once. This clonotype appeared many times. The antigen is undetermined. CDR3 length: 14 residues. Trimming removed 0 bases at V and 3 bases at J, with 7 bases between. Germline CDR1 is SGDLS and CDR2 is YYNGEE. The source is a male donor with ankylosing spondylitis or in good health (not recorded which). The sample was blood, either unsorted or a sorted T cell fraction (not recorded which). J is TRBJ2-1 and V is TRBV9; D is unresolved. Written as DNA, the CDR3 is TGTGCCAGCAGCGTAGCGCATTTCTACAATGAGCAGTTCTTC. Its translation is CASSVAHFYNEQFF.